This T cell receptor beta chain was recovered during a study of identical twins. The donor group consisted entirely of healthy Caucasians. TCRdb processed the 5' RACE reads anew with MiXCR; each CDR3 protein has one entry. The table lists some 500,000 distinct CDR3 sequences, 20% to 25% of them singletons. The CDR3 runs 16 residues. The junction had 11 bases not matched to a gene; V was cut back by 3 bases and J by 3 bases. Germline V gives CDR1 MGHDK, CDR2 SYGVNS. These data are also associated with another study on T cells expressing NK-cell markers.

The sequence was obtained from a young woman in good health. Sequencing input: CD4+ T cells sorted from blood. This chain uses TRBV25-1 with TRBJ2-7, with 7 bases matching TRBD1. The CDR3 nucleotides read TGTGCCAGCAGTGACGCACGAAGGGACAGTGGCTACGAGCAGTACTTC. Protein sequence: CASSDARRDSGYEQYF.